This is a list of T cell receptor beta chains from one sample in a study of blood T cell repertoires in COVID-19. This table comes from immunoSEQ multiplex PCR, and its TCRdb copy is limited to in-frame clones, with some not included. The table shows some 350,000 clones, with about 88% occurring only once. Sequencing input: PBMCs or T cells enriched from blood (not recorded which). The receptors originated from a woman aged 25-40 years who had recovered from COVID-19. Each CDR3 is given with its conserved first and last residue.

cdr3_aa	v_call	j_call
CASSLPPGTGSYGYTF	TRBV28	TRBJ1-2
CSVGLAGWEQFF	TRBV29-1	TRBJ2-1
CASSRARVNTEAFF	TRBV19	TRBJ1-1
CASSRSDAGEETQYF	TRBV3-1/TRBV3-2	TRBJ2-5
CASSLELREISYEQYF	TRBV7-8	TRBJ2-7
CASSPNPGFSYNEQFF	TRBV5-4	TRBJ2-1
CASSYSILTVNEQFF	TRBV6-5	TRBJ2-1
CASSQNAGYHYGYTF	TRBV3-1/TRBV3-2	TRBJ1-2
CASSPYPDSGNQPQHF	TRBV5-1	TRBJ1-5
CASSLYQIGGRGNQPQHF	TRBV28	TRBJ1-5
CASRPTPGFNQPQHF	TRBV19	TRBJ1-5
CASSLRVSGVTYEQYF	TRBV4-2	TRBJ2-7
CASSPTSSDTQYF	TRBV2	TRBJ2-3
CASSLAYMETQYF	TRBV11-2	TRBJ2-5